Sequencing of this TCR beta chain was carried out in a study of blood T cell repertoires in COVID-19. TCRdb's table, derived via immunoSEQ multiplex PCR, lists solely in-frame clones and lacks some. The sample yields hundreds of thousands of clones, around nine tenths seen once. This clone has more than one count but fewer than ten. V lost 6 bases and J lost 2; bases outside the gene matches: 7. Germline V CDR1 and CDR2: SNHLY, FYNNEI. This CDR3 comprises 15 residues. Sequencing was done on a sample of peripheral blood. This TCR was recovered from a woman in her forties or fifties with COVID-19, enrolled during active disease. V and J are TRBV2 and TRBJ1-5; 7 bases line up with TRBD1. The CDR3: CASRRQTGRNQPQHF. The DNA for the CDR3 is TGTGCCAGCAGGAGACAGACAGGGCGCAATCAGCCCCAGCATTTT.